This record concerns one T cell receptor (beta chain) sequence. This sample is part of a study of CD8+ T cells in alopecia areata. CDR3 size: 15 residues. Between the trimmed V and J ends, which lost 8 bases and 2 bases, there was a span of 18 bases. Per the germline V gene, CDR1 is MDHEN and CDR2 is SYDVKM. Lesional scalp punch biopsies and peripheral blood were collected from alopecia areata patients. Extracted RNA was reverse transcribed into cDNA, the sequencing template. TCRdb's copy holds only in-frame clones and misses some; the assay was immunoSEQ multiplex PCR. The data contain over 110,000 clones, about 51% of them singletons.

The sequence was collected from a human donor with alopecia areata. The sample consisted of CD4+ T cells sorted from blood, taken at week 0. The J gene is TRBJ1-2, the V gene TRBV28, with D possibly being TRBD1 (6 bases). CDR3: CASGGTHLVNYGYTF. The CDR3 coding sequence is TGTGCCAGCGGAGGGACACATCTTGTAAACTATGGCTACACCTTC.